This T cell receptor (beta chain) was observed in a study of cytomegalovirus exposure and HLA in healthy donors. This clone was observed once. The antigen remains undetermined. Study-wide points: Most subjects had HLA-A and HLA-B alleles reportedly predicted accurately by TCR beta sequences. In a later analysis, at a false discovery rate of 0.05, 15,000 to 20,000 TCR beta sequences were associated with HLA alleles. Some V segments (TRBV6-2 and TRBV6-3 among them) were excluded as indistinguishable.

The J segment lost 6 bases and the V segment lost 6 bases, leaving 10 bases of the junction unmatched. The CDR3 consists of 14 residues. CDR1 and CDR2 from the germline V gene are MRHNA and SNTAGT. Primers included in the PCR were 60 Vbeta and 13 Jbeta primers. Using immunoSEQ multiplex PCR, the repertoire was profiled, and TCRdb retains in-frame clones only, with some absent. Of 55,000 to 75,000 clones in the sample, about 89% are singletons; the top ten hold roughly 1.5%. The TCR sequence derives from a man aged 18 to 30 in good health and CMV-seronegative. The gene calls are TRBV6-4 and TRBJ2-7, with 8 bases identical to TRBD2. Material: PBMCs. CDR3 sequence reads: CASRLVAGTGEQYF. CDR3 DNA sequence: TGTGCCAGCAGACTAGTAGCGGGAACTGGCGAGCAGTACTTC.